This T cell receptor beta chain was observed in a study of CD8 T cells in Susac syndrome. Germline assignment: CDR1 SNHLY and CDR2 FYNNEI. The CDR3 is made up of 15 amino acids. V was pared by 4 bases and J by 10 bases, with 8 bases of the junction left unmatched. A quantity of about 0.5 to 1 ug RNA underwent reverse transcription using random hexamers. Coverage of TCR beta CDR3 amplification by immunoSEQ multiplex PCR extended to 54 Vbeta and 13 Jbeta. TCRdb recomputed calls from the immunoSEQ multiplex PCR reads with MiXCR, one row per CDR3 protein. This sample has around 200,000 distinct CDR3 sequences, with 90% to 95% found just once.

The chain has TRBV2 and TRBJ1-6; 9 bases are a match to TRBD1. This clonotype was obtained from a human donor in good health. Sequences were obtained from CD4+ T cells from PBMCs. The CDR3 DNA reads TGTGCCAGCAGTGCATCGGGACAGGGAGGATCACCCCTCCACTTT. Protein sequence: CASSASGQGGSPLHF.